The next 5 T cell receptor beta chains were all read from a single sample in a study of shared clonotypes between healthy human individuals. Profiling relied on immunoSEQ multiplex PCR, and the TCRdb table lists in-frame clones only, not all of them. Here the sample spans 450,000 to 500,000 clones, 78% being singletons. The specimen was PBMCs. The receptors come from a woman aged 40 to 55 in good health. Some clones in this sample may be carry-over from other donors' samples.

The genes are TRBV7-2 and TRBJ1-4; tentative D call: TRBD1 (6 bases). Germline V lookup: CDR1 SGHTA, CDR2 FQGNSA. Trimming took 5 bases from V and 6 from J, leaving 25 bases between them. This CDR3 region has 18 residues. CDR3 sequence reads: CASSLRAQGLGADEKLFF. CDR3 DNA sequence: TGTGCCAGCAGCCTCAGGGCCCAGGGCCTGGGGGCAGATGAAAAACTGTTTTTT.

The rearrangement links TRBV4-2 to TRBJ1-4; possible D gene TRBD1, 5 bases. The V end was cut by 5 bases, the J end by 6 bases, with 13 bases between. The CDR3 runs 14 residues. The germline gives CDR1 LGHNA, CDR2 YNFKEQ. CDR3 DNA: TGTGCCAGCAGCGATGACAGAGCAGATGAAAAACTGTTTTTT. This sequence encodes CASSDDRADEKLFF.

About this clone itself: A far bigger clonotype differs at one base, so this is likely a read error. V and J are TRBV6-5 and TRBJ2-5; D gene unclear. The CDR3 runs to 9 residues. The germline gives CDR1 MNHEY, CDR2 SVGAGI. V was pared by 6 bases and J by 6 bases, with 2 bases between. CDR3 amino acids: CASRKTQYF. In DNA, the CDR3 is TGTGCCAGCAGGAAGACCCAGTACTTC.

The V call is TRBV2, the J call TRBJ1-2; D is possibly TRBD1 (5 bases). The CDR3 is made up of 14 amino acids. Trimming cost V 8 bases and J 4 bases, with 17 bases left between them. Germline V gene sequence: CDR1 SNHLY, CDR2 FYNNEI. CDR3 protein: CASFESRTTYGYTF. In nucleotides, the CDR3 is TGTGCCAGCTTTGAAAGCCGGACAACCTATGGCTACACCTTC. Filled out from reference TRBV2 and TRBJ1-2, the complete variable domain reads EPEVTQTPSHQVTQMGQEVILRCVPISNHLYFYWYRQILGQKVEFLVSFYNNEISEKSEIFDDQFSVERPDGSNFTLKIRSTKLEDSAMYFCASFESRTTYGYTFGSGTRLTVV.

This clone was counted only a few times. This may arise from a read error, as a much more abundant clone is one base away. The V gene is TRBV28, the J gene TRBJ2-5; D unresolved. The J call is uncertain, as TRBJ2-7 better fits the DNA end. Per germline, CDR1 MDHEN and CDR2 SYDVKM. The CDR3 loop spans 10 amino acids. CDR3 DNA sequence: TGTGCCAGCAGTTACTACGAGCAGTACTTC. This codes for CASSYYEQYF.